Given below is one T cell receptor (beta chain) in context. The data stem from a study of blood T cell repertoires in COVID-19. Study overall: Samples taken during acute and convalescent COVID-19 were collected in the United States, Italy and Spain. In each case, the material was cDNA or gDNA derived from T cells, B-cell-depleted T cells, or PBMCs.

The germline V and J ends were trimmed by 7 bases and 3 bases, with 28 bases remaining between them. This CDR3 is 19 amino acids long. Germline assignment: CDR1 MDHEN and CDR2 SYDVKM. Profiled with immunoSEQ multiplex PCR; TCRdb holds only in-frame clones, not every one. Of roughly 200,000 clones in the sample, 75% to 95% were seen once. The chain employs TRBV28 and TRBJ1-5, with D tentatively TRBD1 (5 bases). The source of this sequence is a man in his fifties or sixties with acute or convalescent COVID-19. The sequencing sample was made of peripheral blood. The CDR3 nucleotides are TGTGCCAGCAAGGCCCTGCTTGCTGGATTCAGACAGTTCAATCAGCCCCAGCATTTT. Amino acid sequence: CASKALLAGFRQFNQPQHF.